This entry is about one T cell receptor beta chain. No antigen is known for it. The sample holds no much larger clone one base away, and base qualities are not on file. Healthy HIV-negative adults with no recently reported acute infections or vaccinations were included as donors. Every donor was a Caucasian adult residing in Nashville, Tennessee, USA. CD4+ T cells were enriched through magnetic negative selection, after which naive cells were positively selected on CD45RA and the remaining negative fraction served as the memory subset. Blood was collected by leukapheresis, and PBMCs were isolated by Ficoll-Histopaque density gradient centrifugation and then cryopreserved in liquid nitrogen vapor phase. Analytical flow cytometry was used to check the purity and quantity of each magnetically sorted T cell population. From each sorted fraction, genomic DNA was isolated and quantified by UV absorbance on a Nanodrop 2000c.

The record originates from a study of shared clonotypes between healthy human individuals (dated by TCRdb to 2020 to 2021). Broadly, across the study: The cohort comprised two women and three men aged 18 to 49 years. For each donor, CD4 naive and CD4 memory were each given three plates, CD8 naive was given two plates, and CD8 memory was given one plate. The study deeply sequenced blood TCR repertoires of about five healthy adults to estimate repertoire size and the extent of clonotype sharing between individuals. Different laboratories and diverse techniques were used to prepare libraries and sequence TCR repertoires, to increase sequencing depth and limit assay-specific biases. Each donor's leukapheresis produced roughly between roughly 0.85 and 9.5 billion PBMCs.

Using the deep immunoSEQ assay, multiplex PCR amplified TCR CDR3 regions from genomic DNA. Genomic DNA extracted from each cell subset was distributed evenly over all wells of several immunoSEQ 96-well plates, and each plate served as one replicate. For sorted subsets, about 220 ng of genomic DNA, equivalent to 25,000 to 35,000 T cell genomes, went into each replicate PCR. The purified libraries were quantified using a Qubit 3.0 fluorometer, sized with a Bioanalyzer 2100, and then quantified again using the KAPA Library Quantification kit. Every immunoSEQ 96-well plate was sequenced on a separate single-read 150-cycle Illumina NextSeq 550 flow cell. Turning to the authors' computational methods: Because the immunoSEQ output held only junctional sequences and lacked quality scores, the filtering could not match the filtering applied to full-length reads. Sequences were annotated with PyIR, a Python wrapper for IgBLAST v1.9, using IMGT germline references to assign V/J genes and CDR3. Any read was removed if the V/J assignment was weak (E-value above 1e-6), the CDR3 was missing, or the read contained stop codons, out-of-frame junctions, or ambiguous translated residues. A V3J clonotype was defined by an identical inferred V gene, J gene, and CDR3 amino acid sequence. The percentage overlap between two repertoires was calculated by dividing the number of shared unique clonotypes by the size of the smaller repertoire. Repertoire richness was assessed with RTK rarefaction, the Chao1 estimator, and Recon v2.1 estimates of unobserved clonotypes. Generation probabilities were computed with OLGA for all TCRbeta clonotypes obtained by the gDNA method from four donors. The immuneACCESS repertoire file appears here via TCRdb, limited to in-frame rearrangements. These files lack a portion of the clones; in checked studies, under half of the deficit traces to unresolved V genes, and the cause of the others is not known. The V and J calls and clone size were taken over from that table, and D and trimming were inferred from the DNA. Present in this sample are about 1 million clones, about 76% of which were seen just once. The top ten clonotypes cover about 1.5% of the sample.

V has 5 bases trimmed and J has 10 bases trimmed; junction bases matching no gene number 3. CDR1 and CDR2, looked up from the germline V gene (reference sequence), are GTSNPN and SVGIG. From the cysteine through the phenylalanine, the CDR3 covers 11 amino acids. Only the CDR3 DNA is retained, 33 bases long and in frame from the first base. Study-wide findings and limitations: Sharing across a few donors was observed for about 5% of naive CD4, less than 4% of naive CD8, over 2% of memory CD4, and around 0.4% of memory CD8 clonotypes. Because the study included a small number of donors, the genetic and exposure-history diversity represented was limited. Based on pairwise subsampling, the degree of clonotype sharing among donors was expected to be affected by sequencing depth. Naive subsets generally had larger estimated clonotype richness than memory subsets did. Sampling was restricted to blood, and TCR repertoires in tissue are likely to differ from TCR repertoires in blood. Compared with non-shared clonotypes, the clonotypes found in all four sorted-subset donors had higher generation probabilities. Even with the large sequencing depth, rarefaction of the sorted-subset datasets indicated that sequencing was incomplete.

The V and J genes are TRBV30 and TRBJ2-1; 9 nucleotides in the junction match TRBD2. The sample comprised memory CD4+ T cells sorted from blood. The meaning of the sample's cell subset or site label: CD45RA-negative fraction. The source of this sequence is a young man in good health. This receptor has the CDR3 CAWYLAGEQFF. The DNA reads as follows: TGTGCCTGGTATCTAGCGGGGGAGCAGTTCTTC.